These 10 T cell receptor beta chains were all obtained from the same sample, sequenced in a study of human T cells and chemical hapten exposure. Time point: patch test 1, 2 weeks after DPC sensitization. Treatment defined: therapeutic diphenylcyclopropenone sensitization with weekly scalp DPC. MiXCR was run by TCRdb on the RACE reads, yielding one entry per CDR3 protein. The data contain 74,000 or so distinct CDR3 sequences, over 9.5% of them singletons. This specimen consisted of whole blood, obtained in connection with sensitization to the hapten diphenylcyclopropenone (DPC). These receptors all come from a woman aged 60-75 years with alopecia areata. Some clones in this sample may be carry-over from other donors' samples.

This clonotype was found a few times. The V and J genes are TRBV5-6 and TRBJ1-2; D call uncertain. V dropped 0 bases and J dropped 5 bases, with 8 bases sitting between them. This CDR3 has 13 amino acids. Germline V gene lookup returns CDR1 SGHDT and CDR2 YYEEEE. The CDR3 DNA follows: TGTGCCAGCAGCTTGGCCAAGACATATGGCTACACCTTC. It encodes CASSLAKTYGYTF.

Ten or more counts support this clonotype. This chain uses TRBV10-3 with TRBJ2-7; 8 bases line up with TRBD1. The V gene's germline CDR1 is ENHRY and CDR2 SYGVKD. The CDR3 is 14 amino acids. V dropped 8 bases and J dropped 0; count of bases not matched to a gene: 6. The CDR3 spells CAIAPGTGSYEQYF. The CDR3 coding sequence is TGTGCCATCGCACCCGGGACAGGCTCCTACGAGCAGTACTTC.

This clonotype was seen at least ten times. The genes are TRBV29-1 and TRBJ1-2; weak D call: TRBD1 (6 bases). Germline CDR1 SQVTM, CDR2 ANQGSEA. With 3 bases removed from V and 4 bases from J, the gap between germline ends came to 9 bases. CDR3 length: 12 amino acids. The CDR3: CSVDRGVYGYTF. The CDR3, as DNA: TGCAGCGTTGATAGGGGGGTCTATGGCTACACCTTC.

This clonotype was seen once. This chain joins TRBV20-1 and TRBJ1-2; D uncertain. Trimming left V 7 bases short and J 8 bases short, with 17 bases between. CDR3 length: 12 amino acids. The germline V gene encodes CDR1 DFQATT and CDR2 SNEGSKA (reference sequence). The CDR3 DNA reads TGCAGTGTCCGGGGAGGCTCGGAGGGCTACACCTTC. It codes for CSVRGGSEGYTF.

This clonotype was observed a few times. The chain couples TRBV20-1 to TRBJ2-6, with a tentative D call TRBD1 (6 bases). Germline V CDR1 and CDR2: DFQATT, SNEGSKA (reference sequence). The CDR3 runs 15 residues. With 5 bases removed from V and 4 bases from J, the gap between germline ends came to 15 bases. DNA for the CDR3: TGCAGTGCTCGAATCAGGGGAGCCGGGGCCAACGTCCTGACTTTC. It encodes CSARIRGAGANVLTF.

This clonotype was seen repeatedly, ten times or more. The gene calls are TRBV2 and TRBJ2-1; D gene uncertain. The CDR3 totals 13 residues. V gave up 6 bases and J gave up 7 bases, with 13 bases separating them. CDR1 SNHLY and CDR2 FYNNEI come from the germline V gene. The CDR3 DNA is TGTGCCAGCAGCTCCTTTTGGGCAAATGAGCAGTTCTTC. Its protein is CASSSFWANEQFF.

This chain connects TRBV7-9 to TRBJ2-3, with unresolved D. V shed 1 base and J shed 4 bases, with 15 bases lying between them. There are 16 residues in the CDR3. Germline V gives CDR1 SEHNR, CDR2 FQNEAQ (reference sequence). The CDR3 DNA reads TGTGCCAGCAGCTTAGTGCGTGGCCGGGTGGCAGATACGCAGTATTTT. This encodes CASSLVRGRVADTQYF.

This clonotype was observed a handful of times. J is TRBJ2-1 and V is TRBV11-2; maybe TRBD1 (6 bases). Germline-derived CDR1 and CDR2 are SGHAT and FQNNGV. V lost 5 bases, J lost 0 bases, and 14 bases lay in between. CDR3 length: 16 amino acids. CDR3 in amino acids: CASSPIRGPSYNEQFF. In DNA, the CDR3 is TGTGCCAGCAGCCCCATCAGGGGCCCCTCCTACAATGAGCAGTTCTTC.

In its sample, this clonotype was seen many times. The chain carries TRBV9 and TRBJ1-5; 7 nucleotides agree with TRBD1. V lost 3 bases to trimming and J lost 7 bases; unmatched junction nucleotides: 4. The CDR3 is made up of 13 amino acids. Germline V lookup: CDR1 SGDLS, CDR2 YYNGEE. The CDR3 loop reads CASSGQGSQPQHF. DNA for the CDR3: TGTGCCAGCAGCGGACAGGGCTCCCAGCCCCAGCATTTT.

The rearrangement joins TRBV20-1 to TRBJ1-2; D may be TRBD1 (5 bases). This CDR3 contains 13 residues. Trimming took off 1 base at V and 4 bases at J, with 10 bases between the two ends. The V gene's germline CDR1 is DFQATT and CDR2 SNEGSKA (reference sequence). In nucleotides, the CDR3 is TGCAGTGCTAGAGTTACAGGTGTCTATGGCTACACCTTC. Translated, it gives CSARVTGVYGYTF.